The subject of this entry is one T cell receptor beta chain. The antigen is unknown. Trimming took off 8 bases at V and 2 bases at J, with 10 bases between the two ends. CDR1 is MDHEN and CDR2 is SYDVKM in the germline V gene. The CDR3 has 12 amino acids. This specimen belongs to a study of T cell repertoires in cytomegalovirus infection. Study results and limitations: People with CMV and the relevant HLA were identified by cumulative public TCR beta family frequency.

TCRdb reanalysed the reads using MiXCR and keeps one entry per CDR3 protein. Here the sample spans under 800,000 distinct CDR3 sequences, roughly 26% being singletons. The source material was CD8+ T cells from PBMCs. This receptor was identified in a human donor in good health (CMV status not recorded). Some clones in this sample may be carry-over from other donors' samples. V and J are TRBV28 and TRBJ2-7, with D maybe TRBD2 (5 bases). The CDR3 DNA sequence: TGTGCCAGCGAGGGAATTGCCTACGAGCAGTACTTC. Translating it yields CASEGIAYEQYF.